This T cell receptor beta chain was profiled in a study of blood T cells in healthy people across ages. The CDR3 spans 14 residues. From germline, CDR1 is LNHNV and CDR2 YYDKDF (reference sequence). V dropped 3 bases and J dropped 6 bases, with 14 bases sitting between them. Those donating, healthy Caucasian individuals from Russia, were aged roughly 6 to 90. It was with a sample-barcoded 5' primer and a J-beta primer mix that a second PCR of roughly 6 to 12 cycles was run. TCRdb re-analysed the 5' RACE reads in MiXCR, keeping a single row per CDR3 protein. Of 1.4 million to 1.5 million distinct CDR3 sequences in the sample, around 42% are singletons; the top ten hold 6.5% to 10%. This clonotype was found a few times.

The sequenced sample consisted of blood. J is TRBJ2-5 and V is TRBV15, with D perhaps TRBD1 or TRBD2 (5 bases each). This sequence was found in a woman between 18 and 30 years old in good health. The chain's CDR3 is CATSRRDPPQTQYF. CDR3 bases: TGTGCCACCAGCAGGAGGGACCCGCCCCAGACCCAGTACTTC. Full variable domain (missing parts from reference TRBV15 and TRBJ2-5): DAMVIQNPRYQVTQFGKPVTLSCSQTLNHNVMYWYQQKSSQAPKLLFHYYDKDFNNEADTPDNFQSRRPNTSFCFLDIRSPGLGDTAMYLCATSRRDPPQTQYFGPGTRLLVL.